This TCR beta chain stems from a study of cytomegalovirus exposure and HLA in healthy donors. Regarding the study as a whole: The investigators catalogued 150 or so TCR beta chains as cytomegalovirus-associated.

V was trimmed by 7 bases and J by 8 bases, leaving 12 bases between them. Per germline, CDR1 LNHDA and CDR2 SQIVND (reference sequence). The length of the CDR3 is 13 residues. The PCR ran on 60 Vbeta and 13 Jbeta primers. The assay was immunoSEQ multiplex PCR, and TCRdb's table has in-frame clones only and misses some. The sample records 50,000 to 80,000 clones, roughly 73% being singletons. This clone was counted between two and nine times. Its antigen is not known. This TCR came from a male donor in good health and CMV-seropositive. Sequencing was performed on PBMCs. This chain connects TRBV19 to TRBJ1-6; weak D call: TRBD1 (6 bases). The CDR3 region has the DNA TGTGCCAGTACCACAGGGCGTTATTCACCCCTCCACTTT. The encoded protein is CASTTGRYSPLHF.